A single sample gave rise to the 3 T cell receptor beta chains below, sequenced in a study of T cells in Graves' hyperthyroidism and ophthalmopathy. TCR beta CDR3 regions were amplified from RNA. HTBI primers were the set used in a first-round RT-PCR of the TCR CDR3. TCRdb ran MiXCR on the multiplex PCR reads and lists one entry per CDR3 protein. The sample holds around 420,000 distinct CDR3 sequences; around 15% are singletons and the top ten take roughly 4.8%. The sample taken for sequencing was blood. The receptors here all came from a young woman with Graves' hyperthyroidism.

This clonotype was counted a few times. For the CDR3, the DNA is TGTGCCAGCAGGAGGGTAGAAACAAACTCGGGGAATGAGCAGTTCTTC. Its translation: CASRRVETNSGNEQFF. The J gene is TRBJ2-1, the V gene TRBV2, with D maybe TRBD2 (5 bases). From germline, CDR1 is SNHLY and CDR2 FYNNEI. The CDR3 totals 16 residues. V shed 6 bases and J shed 7 bases, with 22 bases lying between them.

This clonotype was recorded a few times. The chain recombines TRBV7-3 with TRBJ2-2; 8 bases map to TRBD1. This CDR3 spans 16 amino acids. V was clipped by 5 bases and J by 1 base; unmatched bases: 6. Germline assignment: CDR1 SGHTA and CDR2 FQGTGA. The CDR3 DNA sequence: TGTGCCAGCAGCCGAACCGGGACAGGGAACACCGGGGAGCTGTTTTTT. Amino acids: CASSRTGTGNTGELFF.

At least ten counts were recorded for this clonotype. The CDR3 bases are TGTGCCAGCAGGTCAAACCAGGGGGCGAACACTGAAGCTTTCTTT. Protein: CASRSNQGANTEAFF. This chain joins TRBV12-3 or TRBV12-4 and TRBJ1-1; 8 bases are a match to TRBD1. This CDR3 has 15 amino acids. V lost 6 bases to trimming and J lost 1 base; unmatched junction nucleotides: 7.